These T cell receptor beta chains were read from a single sample in a study of cytomegalovirus exposure and HLA in healthy donors. The repertoire was sequenced with immunoSEQ multiplex PCR; TCRdb's copy has only in-frame clones and lacks some. The table has 74,000 or so clones, over 70% seen once. Sequenced: PBMCs. These receptors all come from a man between 50 and 59 years old in good health and CMV-seropositive. CDR3s include the opening cysteine and the closing phenylalanine or tryptophan. The order of the fields is J gene, clone size, D gene, V gene, CDR3 protein, CDR3 DNA. The D gene is left open where the match is weak. Clone size is stated in some rows and not others, as once, few, many or a class when expanded.

J gene: TRBJ2-3
clone size: .
D gene: TRBD2
V gene: TRBV29-1
CDR3 protein: CSVELAGGTDTQYF
CDR3 DNA: TGCAGCGTTGAACTAGCGGGAGGCACAGATACGCAGTATTTT

J gene: TRBJ1-3
clone size: .
D gene: .
V gene: TRBV6-5
CDR3 protein: CASTGSSGNTIYF
CDR3 DNA: TGTGCCAGCACTGGCAGCTCTGGAAACACCATATATTTT

J gene: TRBJ1-1
clone size: .
D gene: .
V gene: TRBV5-5
CDR3 protein: CASSLVVGEGGTEAFF
CDR3 DNA: TGTGCCAGCAGCTTGGTGGTAGGGGAGGGCGGCACTGAAGCTTTCTTT

J gene: TRBJ2-5
clone size: few
D gene: .
V gene: TRBV11-3
CDR3 protein: CASTLGQTDGTQYF
CDR3 DNA: TGTGCCAGCACCCTGGGCCAGACAGACGGGACCCAGTACTTC

J gene: TRBJ2-5
clone size: few
D gene: .
V gene: TRBV10-3
CDR3 protein: CAISAAEQETQYF
CDR3 DNA: TGTGCCATCAGTGCAGCGGAACAAGAGACCCAGTACTTC

J gene: TRBJ2-5
clone size: .
D gene: .
V gene: TRBV5-1
CDR3 protein: CASSLAGSVETQYF
CDR3 DNA: TGCGCCAGCAGCCTTGCAGGGTCCGTTGAGACCCAGTACTTC

J gene: TRBJ1-1
clone size: .
D gene: .
V gene: TRBV10-1
CDR3 protein: CASSRGREVTEAFF
CDR3 DNA: TGCGCCAGCAGTAGGGGTAGGGAAGTAACTGAAGCTTTCTTT

J gene: TRBJ2-7
clone size: .
D gene: TRBD1
V gene: TRBV6-4
CDR3 protein: CASSEFGTGGVYEQYF
CDR3 DNA: TGTGCCAGCAGTGAGTTTGGGACAGGGGGAGTATACGAGCAGTACTTC

J gene: TRBJ2-7
clone size: .
D gene: .
V gene: TRBV10-1
CDR3 protein: CASSEDGRESGEQYF
CDR3 DNA: TGCGCCAGCAGTGAAGACGGAAGAGAGTCGGGCGAGCAGTACTTC

J gene: TRBJ2-1
clone size: .
D gene: .
V gene: TRBV5-1
CDR3 protein: CASSLVATDAYGEQFF
CDR3 DNA: TGCGCCAGCAGCTTGGTGGCAACCGACGCCTACGGGGAGCAGTTCTTC

J gene: TRBJ1-2
clone size: few
D gene: TRBD1
V gene: TRBV5-1
CDR3 protein: CASSLAGGAVYGYTF
CDR3 DNA: TGCGCCAGCAGCTTGGCAGGGGGCGCGGTCTATGGCTACACCTTC

J gene: TRBJ1-5
clone size: .
D gene: TRBD1
V gene: TRBV15
CDR3 protein: CATSSQGGFQPQHF
CDR3 DNA: TGCGCCACCAGTAGTCAGGGGGGTTTTCAGCCCCAGCATTTT

J gene: TRBJ1-2
clone size: .
D gene: .
V gene: TRBV7-2
CDR3 protein: CASSAAGRPGYTF
CDR3 DNA: TGTGCCAGCAGCGCCGCGGGACGCCCTGGCTACACCTTC

J gene: TRBJ2-3
clone size: .
D gene: .
V gene: TRBV7-2
CDR3 protein: CASSSGFPPDTQYF
CDR3 DNA: TGTGCCAGCAGCTCGGGATTCCCCCCGGATACGCAGTATTTT

J gene: TRBJ2-7
clone size: .
D gene: TRBD1
V gene: TRBV7-3
CDR3 protein: CASSLRQGSSYEQYF
CDR3 DNA: TGTGCCAGCAGCCTCCGACAGGGCAGCTCCTACGAGCAGTACTTC

J gene: TRBJ1-1
clone size: .
D gene: TRBD1
V gene: TRBV15
CDR3 protein: CATSRGLRDRGGGTEAFF
CDR3 DNA: TGTGCCACCAGCAGAGGCTTACGGGACAGGGGAGGCGGCACTGAAGCTTTCTTT

J gene: TRBJ2-5
clone size: .
D gene: .
V gene: TRBV6-1
CDR3 protein: CASSEGQTTTRTQYF
CDR3 DNA: TGTGCCAGCAGTGAAGGACAAACCACAACGCGGACCCAGTACTTC

J gene: TRBJ2-3
clone size: .
D gene: .
V gene: TRBV6-6
CDR3 protein: CASRFGAGDTQYF
CDR3 DNA: TGTGCCAGCAGGTTCGGTGCAGGGGATACGCAGTATTTT

J gene: TRBJ2-5
clone size: .
D gene: .
V gene: TRBV7-2
CDR3 protein: CASSAGHQETQYF
CDR3 DNA: TGTGCCAGCAGCGCGGGGCACCAAGAGACCCAGTACTTC

J gene: TRBJ2-6
clone size: .
D gene: .
V gene: TRBV10-2
CDR3 protein: CASSPGGGLALFRHSGANGLTF
CDR3 DNA: TGCGCCAGCAGCCCCGGTGGGGGCTTAGCTTTATTCCGACACTCTGGGGCCAACGGCCTGACTTTC

J gene: TRBJ1-1
clone size: .
D gene: .
V gene: TRBV21-1
CDR3 protein: CASSKVRRDRGLRVTEAFF
CDR3 DNA: TGTGCCAGCAGCAAAGTTAGAAGGGACAGGGGGCTGAGGGTGACTGAAGCTTTCTTT

J gene: TRBJ1-2
clone size: .
D gene: TRBD1
V gene: TRBV27
CDR3 protein: CASSLVTGAGYTF
CDR3 DNA: TGTGCCAGCAGTTTAGTTACAGGGGCTGGCTACACCTTC

J gene: TRBJ1-2
clone size: .
D gene: .
V gene: TRBV15
CDR3 protein: CATSRDGGEPNYGYTF
CDR3 DNA: TGTGCCACCAGCAGAGATGGTGGAGAACCTAACTATGGCTACACCTTC

J gene: TRBJ2-6
clone size: .
D gene: .
V gene: TRBV9
CDR3 protein: CASSLRSGANVLTF
CDR3 DNA: TGTGCCAGCAGCCTGCGCTCTGGGGCCAACGTCCTGACTTTC

J gene: TRBJ2-1
clone size: .
D gene: TRBD2
V gene: TRBV5-1
CDR3 protein: CASSLLLAGVEQFF
CDR3 DNA: TGCGCCAGCAGCTTGTTACTAGCGGGAGTTGAGCAGTTCTTC